This T cell receptor (beta chain) was retrieved from a study of blood T cell repertoires in COVID-19. Turning to the study itself: COVID-19 samples, acute and convalescent, were from the United States, Italy and Spain. Sources were T cells, B-cell-depleted T cells, or PBMCs; the material itself was cDNA or gDNA.

The data were produced by immunoSEQ multiplex PCR, yet TCRdb's version contains in-frame clones alone and is incomplete. The table includes 160,000 or so clones, around 85% detected once. Germline CDR1 reads MNHEY; CDR2 reads SVGAGI. V lost 5 bases and J lost 4, with 12 bases in between. The CDR3 contains 13 residues. This sequence was found in a woman in her seventies with acute or convalescent COVID-19. Sequences were obtained from peripheral blood. The chain recombines TRBV6-5 with TRBJ2-7, with D maybe TRBD1 (6 bases). The CDR3, as DNA: TGTGCCAGCAGTCTACATACAGGGTACGAGCAGTACTTC. Translated, it gives CASSLHTGYEQYF.